This entry lists 18 T cell receptor beta chains sequenced from one sample in a study of T cell responses to AZD1222 COVID-19 vaccine (dated by TCRdb to about 2021). Library prep was done by the immunoSEQ multiplex PCR assay. In its TCRdb copy, this immuneACCESS table keeps in-frame sequences only and misses some clones. Where compared with another copy, unresolved V genes explain less than half of these, and the others have no known cause. Present in this sample are some 55,000 clones, around 89% of which were seen just once. The top ten clonotypes cover approximately 2% of the sample. The time point label, read with the paper, signifies: baseline before first vaccination. The specimen comprised peripheral blood, sampled on day 0 of AZD1222 vaccination. All receptors come from an adult in good health.

The rearrangement links TRBV5-8 to TRBJ2-7; D may correspond to TRBD1 or TRBD2 (5 bases each). This CDR3 comprises 14 residues. Looked up from germline, CDR1 is SGHTS and CDR2 is YDEGEE. Trimming removed 3 bases at V and 3 bases at J, with 13 bases between. CDR3 nucleotides: TGTGCCAGCAGCTCCACAGGAGGTCTCTACGAGCAGTACTTC. It specifies CASSSTGGLYEQYF.

A single count supports this clone. V gene TRBV28 combines with J gene TRBJ1-5, with D possibly matching TRBD1 (5 bases). The CDR3 runs 15 residues. Trimming took 3 bases from V and 0 from J, leaving 9 bases between them. Germline CDR1 reads MDHEN; CDR2 reads SYDVKM. Here the CDR3 reads CASSFGGDSNQPQHF. The DNA for the CDR3 is TGTGCCAGCAGTTTTGGGGGGGATAGCAATCAGCCCCAGCATTTT.

The gene calls are TRBV28 and TRBJ1-2, with D perhaps TRBD1 (6 bases). Germline V CDR1 and CDR2: MDHEN, SYDVKM. V dropped 3 bases and J dropped 0 bases, with 11 bases sitting between them. The CDR3 has 15 residues. The CDR3 loop is CASSLLGGPNYGYTF. CDR3 sequence (DNA): TGTGCCAGCAGTTTGTTGGGGGGGCCTAACTATGGCTACACCTTC.

This chain links TRBV7-3 with TRBJ2-2; D call uncertain. The germline gives CDR1 SGHTA, CDR2 FQGTGA. The CDR3 is 15 residues long. V lost 0 bases to trimming and J lost 6 bases, with 11 bases between them. For the CDR3, the DNA is TGTGCCAGCAGCTTAACGGGTCTGGCCCCCGGGGAGCTGTTTTTT. Its translation: CASSLTGLAPGELFF.

The rearrangement uses TRBV2 and TRBJ1-4; D might be TRBD1 (5 bases). V was cut by 7 bases and J by 1 base, with 13 bases left in between. This CDR3 spans 15 amino acids. The V gene's germline CDR1 is SNHLY and CDR2 FYNNEI. DNA for the CDR3: TGTGCCAGCATGTGGATGAGGGGAACTAATGAAAAACTGTTTTTT. Translated, it gives CASMWMRGTNEKLFF. The complete variable domain, with remaining parts taken from reference TRBV2 and TRBJ1-4, reads EPEVTQTPSHQVTQMGQEVILRCVPISNHLYFYWYRQILGQKVEFLVSFYNNEISEKSEIFDDQFSVERPDGSNFTLKIRSTKLEDSAMYFCASMWMRGTNEKLFFGSGTQLSVL.

The chain has TRBV19 and TRBJ2-5, with TRBD1 matching 9 bases. In germline, CDR1 is LNHDA, CDR2 SQIVND (reference sequence). Losses at the gene ends were 3 bases for V and 1 base for J; bases not matched to a gene: 3. This CDR3 has 15 residues. The CDR3 DNA follows: TGTGCCAGTAGTATCGCGGGACAGGGCCAAGAGACCCAGTACTTC. It yields the protein CASSIAGQGQETQYF. The complete variable domain, with remaining parts taken from reference TRBV19 and TRBJ2-5, reads DGGITQSPKYLFRKEGQNVTLSCEQNLNHDAMYWYRQDPGQGLRLIYYSQIVNDFQKGDIAEGYSVSREKKESFPLTVTSAQKNPTAFYLCASSIAGQGQETQYFGPGTRLLVL.

The genes are TRBV5-4 and TRBJ2-1; 12 bases are shared with TRBD2. CDR1 is SGHNT, CDR2 YYREEE, per germline (reference sequence). The CDR3 runs 16 residues. The V and J ends lost 4 bases and 9 bases, in that order; junction bases with no gene match: 11. The CDR3: CASSTSLAGGLVEQFF. Here the CDR3 DNA reads TGTGCCAGCAGCACCAGCCTAGCGGGAGGGCTTGTTGAGCAGTTCTTC.

The chain links TRBV7-4 to TRBJ1-2, with D unclear. V lost 1 base, J lost 5 bases, and 11 bases lay in between. This CDR3 spans 14 amino acids. The germline CDR1 and CDR2 sequences are SGHVT and SQSDAQ. CDR3 coding DNA: TGTGCCAGCAGCTTAGTTTTGGGAGGATATGGCTACACCTTC. Encoded protein: CASSLVLGGYGYTF.

The chain joins TRBV7-2 to TRBJ1-1; weak D call: TRBD1 (5 bases). From germline, CDR1 is SGHTA and CDR2 FQGNSA. The CDR3 sequence is 13 residues long. V was shortened by 6 bases and J by 6 bases, with 14 bases between the two germline ends. CDR3 sequence (DNA): TGTGCCAGCAGTAAGGGACTAATCCCTGAAGCTTTCTTT. Translating it yields CASSKGLIPEAFF. Based on the CDR3 plus reference TRBV7-2 and TRBJ1-1, the full variable domain is GAGVSQSPSNKVTEKGKDVELRCDPISGHTALYWYRQSLGQGLEFLIYFQGNSAPDKSGLPSDRFSAERTGGSVSTLTIQRTQQEDSAVYLCASSKGLIPEAFFGQGTRLTVV.

The J gene is TRBJ2-1, the V gene TRBV20-1; D is undetermined. There are 11 residues in the CDR3. With 8 bases removed from V and 7 bases from J, the gap between germline ends came to 12 bases. The germline gives CDR1 DFQATT, CDR2 SNEGSKA (reference sequence). The CDR3 reads CSQVGRNEQFF. CDR3 sequence (DNA): TGCAGTCAGGTCGGCCGTAATGAGCAGTTCTTC.

This clone has a single count. In DNA form, the CDR3 reads TGCGCCAGCAGCCAAGGTTGGGCGGTAGGTGAAGCTTTCTTT. Translation gives CASSQGWAVGEAFF. The rearrangement links TRBV4-1 to TRBJ1-1; no firm D call. The CDR3 has 14 residues. Germline V CDR1 and CDR2: MGHRA, YSYEKL. Trimming left V 1 base short and J 7 bases short, with 13 bases between.

The chain joins TRBV28 to TRBJ1-2, with D perhaps matching TRBD1 (6 bases). Trimming stripped 6 bases from V and 9 bases from J, with 17 bases between. Germline CDR1 is MDHEN and CDR2 is SYDVKM. The CDR3 covers 13 residues. The CDR3, as DNA: TGTGCCAGCAGGTACAGGGTGCTGGGTAGCTACACCTTC. Protein sequence: CASRYRVLGSYTF.

The V gene is TRBV10-3, the J gene TRBJ2-6, with 7 bases lining up with TRBD1. Unmatched junction bases numbered 9, after V lost 4 bases and J lost 0 bases. The CDR3 totals 18 residues. CDR1 and CDR2 (germline): ENHRY, SYGVKD. The CDR3 reads CAISASTGATSGANVLTF. The CDR3 DNA is TGTGCCATCAGTGCTTCCACAGGGGCAACCTCTGGGGCCAACGTCCTGACTTTC.

The V and J genes are TRBV6-1 and TRBJ2-1; 7 bases are shared with TRBD2. In germline, CDR1 is MNHNS, CDR2 SASEGT. This CDR3 comprises 16 residues. J gave up 2 bases and V 2 bases, and 6 bases lay outside the gene matches. The CDR3 nucleotides read TGTGCCAGCAGTGAATATGAGACTAGCCCCTACAATGAGCAGTTCTTC. Translation gives CASSEYETSPYNEQFF.

This rearrangement joins TRBV4-1 to TRBJ1-5; no clear D. CDR3 length: 16 amino acids. Per germline, CDR1 MGHRA and CDR2 YSYEKL. The V end lost 0 bases, the J end lost 0 bases, and 9 bases lay between the germline ends. This chain's CDR3 is CASSQDPGNSNQPQHF. The CDR3 DNA reads TGCGCCAGCAGCCAAGATCCGGGGAATAGCAATCAGCCCCAGCATTTT.

J is TRBJ2-1 and V is TRBV27; 12 bases match TRBD2. Germline-derived CDR1 and CDR2 are MNHEY and SMNVEV (reference sequence). The CDR3 runs to 18 residues. The V and J ends lost 7 bases and 6 bases, in that order; junction bases with no gene match: 16. The DNA of the CDR3 is TGTGCCAGCACCCCGCGAACTAGCGGGAGGCCCCGGATCAATGAGCAGTTCTTC. Protein product: CASTPRTSGRPRINEQFF.

The chain recombines TRBV30 with TRBJ2-5, with D tentatively TRBD2 (7 bases). V shed 3 bases and J shed 9 bases, with 17 bases lying between them. This CDR3 is 13 amino acids long. CDR1 GTSNPN and CDR2 SVGIG come from the germline V gene (reference sequence). CDR3 sequence: CAWRPRWEGAQYF. CDR3 coding DNA: TGTGCCTGGAGACCAAGATGGGAGGGGGCCCAGTACTTC. The variable domain in full, completed from reference TRBV30 and TRBJ2-5, reads SQTIHQWPATLVQPVGSPLSLECTVEGTSNPNLYWYRQAAGRGLQLLFYSVGIGQISSEVPQNLSASRPQDRQFILSSKKLLLSDSGFYLCAWRPRWEGAQYFGPGTRLLVL.

The chain couples TRBV5-4 to TRBJ2-7, with 10 bases matching TRBD2. Germline assignment: CDR1 SGHNT and CDR2 YYREEE (reference sequence). The CDR3 extends over 15 amino acids. V lost 4 bases to trimming and J lost 5 bases; unmatched junction nucleotides: 9. The CDR3 reads CASSQGGLARNEQYF. DNA of the CDR3: TGTGCCAGCAGCCAGGGGGGACTAGCGAGGAACGAGCAGTACTTC.